The 7 T cell receptor beta chains reported below all come from one sample, sequenced in a study of T cell repertoires in cytomegalovirus infection. Each CDR3 protein is one row after TCRdb ran MiXCR on the reads. This table holds 200,000 to 300,000 distinct CDR3 sequences, around 12% found once. The sequencing sample was made of PBMCs. Receptors were obtained from a human donor in good health (CMV status not recorded). Some clones in this sample may be carry-over from other donors' samples.

This clonotype appeared many times. The chain combines TRBV7-8 with TRBJ2-5; D gene unclear. The CDR3 is 14 residues long. V was cut by 1 base and J by 7 bases, with 13 bases left in between. The germline V gene encodes CDR1 SGHVS and CDR2 FQNEAQ. CDR3 protein: CASSLDGPQVTQYF. The CDR3 bases are TGTGCCAGCAGCTTAGACGGCCCCCAGGTGACCCAGTACTTC.

This clonotype was observed many times. The J gene is TRBJ2-2, the V gene TRBV7-2; D not certain. Trimming shortened V by 1 base and J by 1 base, and 7 bases separated the two germline ends. The CDR3 consists of 15 residues. Germline V gives CDR1 SGHTA, CDR2 FQGNSA. The CDR3 nucleotides are TGTGCCAGCAGCTTAGATGGCGGGAACACCGGGGAGCTGTTTTTT. As protein: CASSLDGGNTGELFF.

This clonotype was observed at least ten times. The rearrangement uses TRBV6-2 or TRBV6-3 and TRBJ2-5, with a possible D match to TRBD1 (6 bases). Deletions cut 2 bases from V and 5 bases from J, with 9 bases between. Germline V gene lookup returns CDR1 MNHEY and CDR2 SVGEGT. This CDR3 region has 13 residues. As DNA, the CDR3 is TGTGCCAGCAGTTACAGAGACAGGGAGACCCAGTACTTC. Its protein is CASSYRDRETQYF.

In its sample, this clonotype was seen many times. The chain couples TRBV7-8 to TRBJ1-1; D ambiguous. V was shortened by 2 bases and J by 4 bases, with 11 bases between the two germline ends. Germline V CDR1 and CDR2: SGHVS, FQNEAQ. The CDR3 is 14 amino acids. The CDR3 region is CASSLREVGTEAFF. The CDR3 nucleotides read TGTGCCAGCAGCTTACGGGAGGTAGGCACTGAAGCTTTCTTT.

The chain has TRBV11-3 and TRBJ2-1; D gene ambiguous. The CDR3 is made up of 12 amino acids. CDR1 SGHNT and CDR2 YENEEA come from the germline V gene. V was clipped by 7 bases and J by 5 bases, with 9 bases between them. The CDR3 coding sequence is TGTGCCAGCAAAGGAGCTAACAATGAGCAGTTCTTC. This encodes CASKGANNEQFF.

This clonotype has a count of ten or more. The chain couples TRBV4-3 to TRBJ2-3, with D perhaps given as TRBD1 or TRBD2 (5 bases each). Per the germline V gene, CDR1 is LGHNA and CDR2 is YSLEER. The V end was cut by 1 base, the J end by 5 bases, with 13 bases between. The CDR3 is 15 amino acids. The CDR3 loop is CASSQGGPGGDTQYF. The CDR3 coding sequence is TGCGCCAGCAGCCAAGGCGGGCCTGGGGGAGATACGCAGTATTTT.

The table lists this clonotype with many counts. This chain connects TRBV7-2 to TRBJ1-5; D gene unclear. V lost 0 bases and J 6 bases, leaving 6 bases between the germline ends. From germline, CDR1 is SGHTA and CDR2 FQGNSA. The CDR3 has 13 residues. Written as DNA, the CDR3 is TGTGCCAGCAGCTTAGCCCTACGTCAGCCCCAGCATTTT. Translated: CASSLALRQPQHF.